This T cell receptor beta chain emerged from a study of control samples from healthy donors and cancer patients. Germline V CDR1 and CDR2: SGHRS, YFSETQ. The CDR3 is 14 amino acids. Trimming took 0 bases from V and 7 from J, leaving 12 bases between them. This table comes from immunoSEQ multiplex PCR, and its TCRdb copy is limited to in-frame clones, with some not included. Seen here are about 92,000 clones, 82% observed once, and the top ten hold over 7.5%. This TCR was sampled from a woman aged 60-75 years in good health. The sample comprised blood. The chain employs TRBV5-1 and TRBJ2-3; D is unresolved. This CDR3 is CASSLADASNTQYF. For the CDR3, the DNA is TGCGCCAGCAGCTTGGCGGACGCGAGTAATACGCAGTATTTT.